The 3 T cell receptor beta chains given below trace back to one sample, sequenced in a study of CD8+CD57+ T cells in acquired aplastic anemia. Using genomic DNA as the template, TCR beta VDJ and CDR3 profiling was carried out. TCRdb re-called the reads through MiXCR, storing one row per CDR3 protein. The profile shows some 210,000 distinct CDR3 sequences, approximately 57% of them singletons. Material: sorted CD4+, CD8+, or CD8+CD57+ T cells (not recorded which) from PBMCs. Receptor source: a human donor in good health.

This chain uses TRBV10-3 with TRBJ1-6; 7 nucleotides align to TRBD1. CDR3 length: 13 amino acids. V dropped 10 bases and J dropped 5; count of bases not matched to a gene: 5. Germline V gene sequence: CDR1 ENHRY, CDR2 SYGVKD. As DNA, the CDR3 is TGTGCCACTACGACAGGGAATAATTCACCCCTCCACTTT. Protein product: CATTTGNNSPLHF.

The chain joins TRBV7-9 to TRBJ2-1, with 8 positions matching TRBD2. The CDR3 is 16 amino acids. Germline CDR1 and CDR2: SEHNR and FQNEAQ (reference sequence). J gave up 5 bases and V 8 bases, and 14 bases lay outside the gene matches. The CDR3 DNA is TGTGCCAGCCGACGACCCTTTAGCGGGACGGACAATGAGCAGTTCTTC. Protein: CASRRPFSGTDNEQFF.

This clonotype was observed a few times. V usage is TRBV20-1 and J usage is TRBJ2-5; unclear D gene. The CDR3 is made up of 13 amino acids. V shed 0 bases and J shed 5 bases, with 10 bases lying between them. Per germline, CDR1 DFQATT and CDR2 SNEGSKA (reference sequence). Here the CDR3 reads CSARDPRAETQYF. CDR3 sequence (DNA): TGCAGTGCTAGAGACCCCAGAGCGGAGACCCAGTACTTC.